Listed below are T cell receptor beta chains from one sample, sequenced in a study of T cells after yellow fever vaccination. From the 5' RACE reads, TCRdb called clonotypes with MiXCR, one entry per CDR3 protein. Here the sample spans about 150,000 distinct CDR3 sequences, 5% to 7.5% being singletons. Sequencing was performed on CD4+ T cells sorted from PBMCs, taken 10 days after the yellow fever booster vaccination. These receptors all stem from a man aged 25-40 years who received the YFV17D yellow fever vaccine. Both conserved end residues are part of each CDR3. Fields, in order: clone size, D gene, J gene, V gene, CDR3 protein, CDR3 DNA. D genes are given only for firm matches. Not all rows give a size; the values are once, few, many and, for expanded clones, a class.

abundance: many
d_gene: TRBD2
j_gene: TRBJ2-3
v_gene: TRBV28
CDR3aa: CATIAGVLDTQYF
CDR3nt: TGTGCCACCATAGCGGGAGTTCTAGATACGCAGTATTTT

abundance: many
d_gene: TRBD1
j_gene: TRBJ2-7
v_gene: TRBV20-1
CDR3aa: CSARVTGRSYEQYF
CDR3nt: TGCAGTGCTAGGGTGACAGGGCGATCTTACGAGCAGTACTTC

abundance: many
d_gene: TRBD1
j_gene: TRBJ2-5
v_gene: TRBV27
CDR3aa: CASSTGTGVSGQYF
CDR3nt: TGTGCCAGCAGTACCGGGACAGGGGTGTCCGGCCAGTACTTC

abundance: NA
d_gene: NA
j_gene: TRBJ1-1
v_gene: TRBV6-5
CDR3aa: CASRFVGGGTEAFF
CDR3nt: TGTGCCAGCAGATTCGTGGGTGGAGGCACTGAAGCTTTCTTT

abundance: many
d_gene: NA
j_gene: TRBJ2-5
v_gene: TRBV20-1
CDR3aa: CSARGGRAGETQYF
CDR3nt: TGCAGTGCTAGAGGGGGAAGGGCGGGAGAGACCCAGTACTTC

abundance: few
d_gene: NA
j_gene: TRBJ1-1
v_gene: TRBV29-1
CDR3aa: CSFTGLSEAFF
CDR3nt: TGCAGCTTCACAGGGCTCTCTGAAGCTTTCTTT

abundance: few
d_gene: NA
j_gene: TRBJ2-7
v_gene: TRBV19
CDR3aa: CASSITPETYEQYF
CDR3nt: TGTGCCAGTAGCATTACGCCTGAGACCTACGAGCAGTACTTC

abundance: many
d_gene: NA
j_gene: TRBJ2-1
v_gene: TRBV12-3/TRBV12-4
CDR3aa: CASKRDSFPNEQFF
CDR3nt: TGTGCCAGCAAACGGGACTCATTTCCTAATGAGCAGTTCTTC

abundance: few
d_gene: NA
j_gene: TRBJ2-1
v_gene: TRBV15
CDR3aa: CATSRDGEQFF
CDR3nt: TGTGCCACCAGCAGAGACGGTGAGCAGTTCTTC

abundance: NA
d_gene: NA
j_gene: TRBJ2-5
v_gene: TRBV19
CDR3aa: CASSTLIQETQYF
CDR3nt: TGTGCCAGTAGTACTCTAATCCAAGAGACCCAGTACTTC

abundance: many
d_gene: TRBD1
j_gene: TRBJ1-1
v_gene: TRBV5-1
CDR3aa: CASSFDRGRLTEAFF
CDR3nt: TGCGCCAGCAGCTTCGACAGGGGGCGTCTCACTGAAGCTTTCTTT

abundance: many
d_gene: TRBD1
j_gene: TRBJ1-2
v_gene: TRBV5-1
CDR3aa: CASSGGQGAYGYTF
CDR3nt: TGCGCCAGCAGCGGGGGACAGGGGGCCTATGGCTACACCTTC

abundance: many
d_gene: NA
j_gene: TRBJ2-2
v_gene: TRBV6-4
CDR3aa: CASSDSGQNTGELFF
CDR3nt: TGTGCCAGCAGTGACTCTGGGCAGAACACCGGGGAGCTGTTTTTT

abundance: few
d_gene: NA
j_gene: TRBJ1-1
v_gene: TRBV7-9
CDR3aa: CASSFGVMNTEAFF
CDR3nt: TGTGCCAGCAGCTTCGGGGTTATGAACACTGAAGCTTTCTTT

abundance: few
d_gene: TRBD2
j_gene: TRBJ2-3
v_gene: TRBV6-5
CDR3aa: CASSYIASGRLSTDTQYF
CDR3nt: TGTGCCAGCAGTTACATAGCCAGCGGGAGGCTTAGCACAGATACGCAGTATTTT

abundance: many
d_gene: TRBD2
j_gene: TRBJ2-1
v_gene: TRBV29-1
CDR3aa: CSVGDYYNEQFF
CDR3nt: TGCAGCGTCGGGGACTACTACAATGAGCAGTTCTTC

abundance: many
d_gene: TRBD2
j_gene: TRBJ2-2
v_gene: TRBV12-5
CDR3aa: CASGRGGDTGELFF
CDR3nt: TGTGCTAGTGGCCGGGGAGGGGACACCGGGGAGCTGTTTTTT

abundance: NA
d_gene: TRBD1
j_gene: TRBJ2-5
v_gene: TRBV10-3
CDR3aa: CAINPRDRLQETQYF
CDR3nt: TGTGCCATCAACCCCCGGGACAGACTCCAAGAGACCCAGTACTTC

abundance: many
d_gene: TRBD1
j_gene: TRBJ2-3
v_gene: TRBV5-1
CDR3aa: CASSRGQEYSSTDTQYF
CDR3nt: TGCGCCAGCAGCCGGGGACAGGAGTATTCTAGCACAGATACGCAGTATTTT

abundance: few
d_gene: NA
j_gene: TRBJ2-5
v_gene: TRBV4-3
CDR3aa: CASSQELNPLRETQYF
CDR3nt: TGCGCCAGCAGCCAAGAACTTAATCCCCTGAGAGAGACCCAGTACTTC

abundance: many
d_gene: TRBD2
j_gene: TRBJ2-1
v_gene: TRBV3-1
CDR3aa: CASSPRGSGAYEQFF
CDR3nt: TGTGCCAGCAGCCCCCGGGGTAGCGGGGCTTATGAGCAGTTCTTC

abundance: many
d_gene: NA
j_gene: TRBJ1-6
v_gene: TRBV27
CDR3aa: CASRELNSPLHF
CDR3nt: TGTGCCAGCAGAGAGTTGAATTCACCCCTCCACTTT

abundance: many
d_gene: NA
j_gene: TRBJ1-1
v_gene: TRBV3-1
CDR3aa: CASSQEARSVDTEAFF
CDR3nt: TGTGCCAGCAGCCAAGAGGCACGCTCAGTGGACACTGAAGCTTTCTTT

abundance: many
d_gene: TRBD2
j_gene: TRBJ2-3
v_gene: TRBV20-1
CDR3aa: CSARPLSGRTSDTQYF
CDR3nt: TGCAGTGCTAGACCCCTTAGCGGGAGAACCTCAGATACGCAGTATTTT

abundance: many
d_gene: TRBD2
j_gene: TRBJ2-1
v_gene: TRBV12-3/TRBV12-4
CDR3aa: CASSRSSGIRGNEQFF
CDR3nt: TGTGCCAGCAGTCGTTCGAGCGGGATAAGAGGCAATGAGCAGTTCTTC

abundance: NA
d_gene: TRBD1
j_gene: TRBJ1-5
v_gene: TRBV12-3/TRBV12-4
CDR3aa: CASSLFHRQGLNQPQHF
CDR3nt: TGTGCCAGCAGTTTATTCCATAGACAGGGTCTCAATCAGCCCCAGCATTTT

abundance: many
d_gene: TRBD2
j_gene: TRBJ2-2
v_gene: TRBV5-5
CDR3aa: CASSPLGLEPGELFF
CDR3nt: TGTGCCAGCAGCCCCTTGGGACTAGAGCCCGGGGAGCTGTTTTTT

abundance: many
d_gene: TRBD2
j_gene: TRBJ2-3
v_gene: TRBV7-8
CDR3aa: CASSLLGLATGDTQYF
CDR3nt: TGTGCCAGCAGCTTATTAGGACTAGCGACCGGAGATACGCAGTATTTT

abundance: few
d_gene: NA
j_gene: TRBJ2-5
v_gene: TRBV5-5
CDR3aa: CASSSRVYRVQETQYF
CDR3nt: TGTGCCAGCAGCTCCCGCGTCTACAGAGTCCAAGAGACCCAGTACTTC

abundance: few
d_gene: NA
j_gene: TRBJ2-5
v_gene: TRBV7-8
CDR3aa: CASSSWGLGETQYF
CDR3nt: TGTGCCAGCAGCTCTTGGGGGCTAGGGGAGACCCAGTACTTC

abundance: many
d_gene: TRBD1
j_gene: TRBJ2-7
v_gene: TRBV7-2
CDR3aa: CASRPGTGVYEQYF
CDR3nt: TGTGCCAGCAGGCCCGGGACAGGGGTCTACGAGCAGTACTTC

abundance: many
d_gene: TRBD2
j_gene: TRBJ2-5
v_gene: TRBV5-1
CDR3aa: CASSLGTSREETQYF
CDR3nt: TGCGCCAGCAGCCTGGGGACTAGCCGTGAAGAGACCCAGTACTTC

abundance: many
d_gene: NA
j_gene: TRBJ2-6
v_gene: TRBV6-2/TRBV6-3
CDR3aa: CASSYRDPGNTFSGANVLTF
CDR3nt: TGTGCCAGCAGTTACCGAGACCCCGGGAATACTTTCTCTGGGGCCAACGTCCTGACTTTC

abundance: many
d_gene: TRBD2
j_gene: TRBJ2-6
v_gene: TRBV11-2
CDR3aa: CASIPPGLGATASGANVLTF
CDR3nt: TGTGCCAGCATCCCTCCGGGACTAGGAGCCACCGCCTCTGGGGCCAACGTCCTGACTTTC

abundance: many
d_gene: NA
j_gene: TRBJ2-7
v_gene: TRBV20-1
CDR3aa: CSAEPQGPRDEQYF
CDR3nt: TGCAGTGCCGAGCCACAAGGACCACGGGACGAGCAGTACTTC

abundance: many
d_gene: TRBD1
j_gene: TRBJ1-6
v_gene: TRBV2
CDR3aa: CASRKGTENSPLHF
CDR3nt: TGTGCCAGCAGGAAGGGGACAGAAAATTCACCCCTCCACTTT

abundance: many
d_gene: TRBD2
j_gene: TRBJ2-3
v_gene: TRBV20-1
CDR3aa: CSGGGPLSDTQYF
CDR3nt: TGCAGCGGGGGAGGGCCTTTATCGGATACGCAGTATTTT